Described below is a single T cell receptor beta chain sequence and its context. This sample stems from a study of blood T cell repertoires in COVID-19. Turning to the study itself: Collection of acute and convalescent COVID-19 samples took place in the United States, Italy and Spain. The analysed material was cDNA or gDNA that came from T cells, B-cell-depleted T cells, or PBMCs.

In the study's own analysis: Estimation of nucleated cell counts was performed using reference gene primer amplification. Sequenced by immunoSEQ multiplex PCR; TCRdb stores in-frame clones only, minus some. The V and J calls and clone size are taken from that table; D and trimming were inferred from the DNA. The profile shows about 34,000 clones, roughly 80% of them singletons. The receptor was derived from a man at least 80 years old with active or convalescent COVID-19. Sample: peripheral blood.

The CDR3 spells CAWSWAGSGANVLTF. The DNA of the CDR3 is TGTGCCTGGAGTTGGGCAGGCTCTGGGGCCAACGTCCTGACTTTC. The V and J genes are TRBV30 and TRBJ2-6; D ambiguous. V was cut by 2 bases and J by 0 bases, with 8 bases left in between. Germline CDR1 GTSNPN, CDR2 SVGIG (reference sequence). The CDR3 spans 15 residues. Full variable domain (rest looked up from reference TRBV30 and TRBJ2-6): SQTIHQWPATLVQPVGSPLSLECTVEGTSNPNLYWYRQAAGRGLQLLFYSVGIGQISSEVPQNLSASRPQDRQFILSSKKLLLSDSGFYLCAWSWAGSGANVLTFGAGSRLTVL.